The source of this T cell receptor beta chain is a study of cytomegalovirus exposure and HLA in healthy donors. Findings and limits, study-wide: V- and J-gene trimming in TCR beta was tied to a missense DCLRE1C variant by an analysis performed later.

Amplification used 60 Vbeta primers and 13 Jbeta primers. TCRdb's copy holds only in-frame clones and misses some; the assay was immunoSEQ multiplex PCR. The sample holds over 150,000 clones, around 68% seen once. To note about this clone: The target antigen is unknown.

V lost 7 bases and J lost 2, with 17 bases in between. Germline V gene lookup returns CDR1 MNHNY and CDR2 SVGAGI (reference sequence). This CDR3 comprises 16 residues. This chain connects TRBV6-6 to TRBJ2-2; TRBD1 is a possible D gene (6 bases). Sequenced sample: PBMCs. The origin of this receptor is a man aged 25 to 45 in good health and CMV-seronegative. The chain's CDR3 is CASTPGQGINTGELFF. The CDR3 coding sequence is TGTGCCAGCACCCCCGGGCAGGGGATAAACACCGGGGAGCTGTTTTTT.